These 14 T cell receptor beta chains were all obtained from the same sample, sequenced in a study of cytomegalovirus exposure and HLA in healthy donors. PCR amplification relied on 60 Vbeta primers (plus 13 Jbeta primers). Using immunoSEQ multiplex PCR, the repertoire was profiled, and TCRdb retains in-frame clones only, with some absent. Among fewer than 150,000 clones, around 77% were seen once, and the ten largest hold approximately 5%. The sequencing input was PBMCs. The receptor set was obtained from a woman aged 30 to 39 in good health and CMV-seropositive.

The chain uses TRBV9 and TRBJ2-7; TRBD2 matches 8 bases. The germline gives CDR1 SGDLS, CDR2 YYNGEE. V lost 0 bases to trimming and J lost 2 bases; unmatched junction nucleotides: 1. The CDR3 loop spans 14 amino acids. The CDR3 sequence is CASSVAGGPYEQYF. The CDR3 DNA follows: TGTGCCAGCAGCGTAGCGGGGGGGCCCTACGAGCAGTACTTC. Together with reference TRBV9 and TRBJ2-7, the CDR3 gives the full variable domain: DSGVTQTPKHLITATGQRVTLRCSPRSGDLSVYWYQQSLDQGLQFLIQYYNGEERAKGNILERFSAQQFPDLHSELNLSSLELGDSALYFCASSVAGGPYEQYFGPGTRLTVT.

DNA of the CDR3: TGCAGCGTCCCCGCGGGGGTGAACACTGAAGCTTTCTTT. Translated, it gives CSVPAGVNTEAFF. The gene calls are TRBV29-1 and TRBJ1-1, with a weak D call TRBD1 (5 bases). Germline CDR1 is SQVTM and CDR2 is ANQGSEA. The CDR3 extends over 13 amino acids. The V and J ends lost 6 bases and 0 bases respectively, with 11 bases between them.

The chain recombines TRBV6-1 with TRBJ2-7, with 8 positions matching TRBD1. From germline, CDR1 is MNHNS and CDR2 SASEGT. CDR3 size: 14 residues. The junction had 7 bases not matched to a gene; V was cut back by 6 bases and J by 3 bases. CDR3 DNA sequence: TGTGCCAGCAGCGGCCGGGACAGGAGCTACGAGCAGTACTTC. The encoded protein is CASSGRDRSYEQYF.

The genes are TRBV6-4 and TRBJ2-1; D remains ambiguous. The CDR3 extends over 13 amino acids. Trimming shortened V by 7 bases and J by 3 bases, and 10 bases separated the two germline ends. Germline V gene sequence: CDR1 MRHNA, CDR2 SNTAGT. The CDR3 spells CASKADFYNEQFF. The CDR3 DNA reads as TGTGCCAGCAAAGCTGATTTCTACAATGAGCAGTTCTTC.

This clone has more than one count but fewer than ten. This chain uses TRBV10-3 with TRBJ1-2, with D tentatively TRBD1 (5 bases). Germline CDR1 and CDR2: ENHRY and SYGVKD. The CDR3 is 16 residues long. V lost 3 bases, J lost 4 bases, and 18 bases lay in between. The CDR3 nucleotides are TGTGCCATCAGTGAAGGGGTGGAGGGGATTTCCTATGGCTACACCTTC. This sequence encodes CAISEGVEGISYGYTF.

The chain carries TRBV25-1 and TRBJ2-1; D is unresolved. V shed 8 bases and J shed 5 bases, with 7 bases lying between them. This CDR3 spans 11 amino acids. Germline V CDR1 and CDR2: MGHDK, SYGVNS. Here the CDR3 DNA reads TGTGCCAGCCTAAAGAACAATGAGCAGTTCTTC. This codes for CASLKNNEQFF.

The chain recombines TRBV19 with TRBJ2-5, with D possibly being TRBD2 (5 bases). Per the germline V gene, CDR1 is LNHDA and CDR2 is SQIVND (reference sequence). Trimming removed 4 bases at V and 4 bases at J, with 13 bases between. The CDR3 spans 14 residues. The CDR3 loop reads CASSSLEGPETQYF. DNA of the CDR3: TGTGCCAGTAGTAGTCTCGAGGGCCCAGAGACCCAGTACTTC.

This chain joins TRBV11-2 and TRBJ1-1, with a weak D call TRBD1 (6 bases). V dropped 1 base and J dropped 0 bases, with 12 bases sitting between them. The CDR3 length is 16 residues. Germline-derived CDR1 and CDR2 are SGHAT and FQNNGV. The CDR3: CASSLARTDLNTEAFF. CDR3 DNA sequence: TGTGCCAGCAGCTTAGCGAGGACAGACTTGAACACTGAAGCTTTCTTT.

The chain has TRBV15 and TRBJ2-7; weak D call: TRBD2 (6 bases). CDR3 length: 14 residues. Deletions cut 0 bases from V and 3 bases from J, with 9 bases between. Looked up from germline, CDR1 is LNHNV and CDR2 is YYDKDF (reference sequence). The CDR3 here is CATSRDIGGYEQYF. CDR3 coding DNA: TGTGCCACCAGCAGAGACATCGGGGGCTACGAGCAGTACTTC.

The CDR3 spells CASSVPGRGEVNYGYTF. In DNA form, the CDR3 reads TGTGCCAGCAGCGTCCCTGGTCGAGGGGAGGTTAACTATGGCTACACCTTC. This chain joins TRBV7-9 and TRBJ1-2; a possible D gene is TRBD1 (5 bases). This CDR3 spans 17 amino acids. The germline V gene encodes CDR1 SEHNR and CDR2 FQNEAQ (reference sequence). The germline V and J ends were trimmed by 5 bases and 1 base, with 20 bases remaining between them.

V usage is TRBV30 and J usage is TRBJ2-5; D not certain. The CDR3 loop spans 13 amino acids. Trimming cost V 5 bases and J 5 bases, with 15 bases left between them. Germline CDR1 GTSNPN, CDR2 SVGIG (reference sequence). CDR3 sequence: CAWVSGPRETQYF. In nucleotides, the CDR3 is TGTGCCTGGGTTTCCGGTCCTAGGGAGACCCAGTACTTC.

This rearrangement joins TRBV14 to TRBJ2-7; 10 nucleotides line up with TRBD2. CDR3 size: 17 residues. The germline CDR1 and CDR2 sequences are SGHDN and FVKESK. With V trimmed by 3 bases and J by 5 bases, 13 bases remained unmatched. The CDR3 reads CASSQALAGFQGNEQYF. CDR3 sequence (DNA): TGTGCCAGCAGCCAGGCACTAGCGGGGTTTCAAGGGAACGAGCAGTACTTC. Full variable domain (outside the CDR3, taken from reference TRBV14 and TRBJ2-7): EAGVTQFPSHSVIEKGQTVTLRCDPISGHDNLYWYRRVMGKEIKFLLHFVKESKQDESGMPNNRFLAERTGGTYSTLKVQPAELEDSGVYFCASSQALAGFQGNEQYFGPGTRLTVT.

The chain recombines TRBV6-5 with TRBJ1-2; TRBD1 might be the D (6 bases). The CDR3 consists of 13 residues. V dropped 2 bases and J dropped 8 bases, with 12 bases sitting between them. Germline loops: CDR1 MNHEY, CDR2 SVGAGI. CDR3 region: CASSYNRAPGYTF. CDR3 DNA: TGTGCCAGCAGTTACAACAGGGCGCCCGGCTACACCTTC.

The table lists this clone with a count of one. The V gene is TRBV5-4, the J gene TRBJ2-5; 8 nucleotides align to TRBD1. V was pared by 4 bases and J by 5 bases, with 13 bases of the junction left unmatched. CDR1 and CDR2 from the germline V gene are SGHNT and YYREEE (reference sequence). CDR3 length: 16 residues. As DNA, the CDR3 is TGTGCCAGCAGCCCTCGGACAGGGTTAGGAATTGAGACCCAGTACTTC. Protein sequence: CASSPRTGLGIETQYF.